One and the same sample provided the 10 T cell receptor beta chains below, sequenced in a study of OX40 agonist ivuxolimab in advanced cancers. Assay: immunoSEQ multiplex PCR; the TCRdb copy retains only in-frame clones and omits some. This sample has about 33,000 clones, with 88% found just once. Sequences were derived from CD4+ or CD8+ T cells sorted from blood, sampled in a trial of the OX40 agonist ivuxolimab. These receptors all stem from an adult with an advanced solid tumor such as melanoma, head and neck, liver or kidney cancer.

There are a few counts of this clone. The gene calls are TRBV6-1 and TRBJ2-7; 7 nucleotides agree with TRBD2. Unmatched junction bases numbered 9, after V lost 7 bases and J lost 3 bases. CDR3 length equals 14 residues. In germline, CDR1 is MNHNS, CDR2 SASEGT. The CDR3 loop is CASILSGAGYEQYF. The CDR3 DNA reads TGTGCCAGCATACTCAGCGGGGCCGGCTACGAGCAGTACTTC.

The V and J genes are TRBV12-5 and TRBJ2-7; 12 nucleotides agree with TRBD1. V was pared by 2 bases and J by 4 bases, with 3 bases of the junction left unmatched. In germline, CDR1 is LGHNT, CDR2 FRNRAP. The CDR3 spans 15 residues. The CDR3 spells CASGLPGQGAYEQYF. CDR3 nucleotides: TGTGCTAGTGGTTTGCCGGGACAGGGGGCTTACGAGCAGTACTTC.

The CDR3 region is CAIPRWGGGETQYF. CDR3 bases: TGTGCCATCCCGCGGTGGGGCGGGGGGGAGACCCAGTACTTC. The chain joins TRBV6-1 to TRBJ2-5; 8 nucleotides agree with TRBD2. The CDR3 sequence is 14 residues long. Trimming removed 10 bases from V and 5 bases from J; junction bases left unmatched: 12. Germline V gene lookup returns CDR1 MNHNS and CDR2 SASEGT.

The V and J genes are TRBV19 and TRBJ2-5, with D unresolved. Germline assignment: CDR1 LNHDA and CDR2 SQIVND (reference sequence). The CDR3 runs to 14 residues. V lost 8 bases to trimming and J lost 1 base, with 14 bases between them. CDR3 sequence reads: CASSGLGPQETQYF. CDR3 sequence (DNA): TGTGCCAGTTCGGGCCTCGGGCCCCAAGAGACCCAGTACTTC.

This sequence joins TRBV30 and TRBJ2-2, with 8 bases aligning to TRBD1. The CDR3 has 14 amino acids. Germline V gene data show CDR1 as GTSNPN and CDR2 as SVGIG (reference sequence). Germline trimming cut 7 bases from V and 2 bases from J; bases unmatched to any gene: 6. In nucleotides, the CDR3 is TGTGCCTATCCAGGACAGGGAAACACCGGGGAGCTGTTTTTT. Its translation is CAYPGQGNTGELFF.

This chain joins TRBV18 and TRBJ1-2; D is unresolved. CDR1 is KGHSH, CDR2 LQKENI, per germline. The CDR3 sequence is 16 residues long. V gave up 3 bases and J gave up 1 base, with 15 bases separating them. CDR3 in amino acids: CASSPTEGLYNYGYTF. Here the CDR3 DNA reads TGTGCCAGCTCACCGACGGAAGGACTCTATAACTATGGCTACACCTTC.

The chain recombines TRBV13 with TRBJ1-1, with D perhaps TRBD1 (5 bases). Germline V lookup: CDR1 PRHDT, CDR2 FYEKMQ (reference sequence). The V end was cut by 1 base, the J end by 1 base, with 10 bases between. The CDR3 length is 15 residues. The CDR3 DNA reads as TGTGCCAGCAGCTTAGCCAGGGCAAGGAACACTGAAGCTTTCTTT. Protein: CASSLARARNTEAFF.

This sequence joins TRBV27 and TRBJ2-7, with 8 nucleotides matching TRBD1. Germline V CDR1 and CDR2: MNHEY, SMNVEV (reference sequence). J lost 3 bases, V lost 11 bases, and 6 bases had no gene match. This CDR3 comprises 12 residues. This CDR3 is CARRDRSYEQYF. The CDR3 DNA is TGTGCCCGCCGGGACAGGAGCTACGAGCAGTACTTC.

V gene TRBV7-8 combines with J gene TRBJ2-3; the D is unclear. V was trimmed by 4 bases and J by 1 base, leaving 9 bases between them. This CDR3 spans 14 amino acids. CDR1 SGHVS and CDR2 FQNEAQ come from the germline V gene. This chain's CDR3 is CASSSRRGTDTQYF. CDR3 in DNA: TGTGCCAGCAGCTCTCGCCGGGGCACAGATACGCAGTATTTT.

The chain joins TRBV12-5 to TRBJ2-5, with a tentative D call TRBD2 (5 bases). V was cut by 6 bases and J by 7 bases, with 15 bases left in between. The CDR3 contains 13 residues. Germline V lookup: CDR1 LGHNT, CDR2 FRNRAP. The CDR3 sequence is CASGQTRAGTQYF. DNA for the CDR3: TGTGCTAGTGGCCAAACTAGGGCGGGGACCCAGTACTTC.